This TCR beta chain came from a study of blood T cell repertoires in COVID-19. This clone showed up just a few times. Under the authors' procedure: The assay estimated nucleated cells by amplifying reference gene primers. TCRdb's table, derived via immunoSEQ multiplex PCR, lists solely in-frame clones and lacks some. V and J calls and clone size follow that table, whereas D and trimming were derived from the DNA. Of roughly 56,000 clones in the sample, 85% were seen once. This CDR3 is built from 18 residues. The V and J ends lost 3 bases and 3 bases, in that order; junction bases with no gene match: 7. From germline, CDR1 is WNHNN and CDR2 SYGVQD (reference sequence).

This clonotype was obtained from a human donor in a cohort sampled during active COVID-19. This sequence joins TRBV10-1 and TRBJ2-2; TRBD2 aligns across 13 bases. The sequenced sample consisted of peripheral blood. The CDR3 DNA is TGCGCCAGCAGTGAACTAGCGGGAGGGCCGCGGGACACCGGGGAGCTGTTTTTT. This gives the protein CASSELAGGPRDTGELFF.